This TCR beta chain was captured in a study of siplizumab effects on memory and regulatory T cells. Notes on this clone: The antigen remains undetermined.

Per germline, CDR1 GTSNPN and CDR2 SVGIG (reference sequence). Trimming took 4 bases from V and 0 from J, leaving 15 bases between them. The CDR3 contains 15 residues. Study results and caveats: No functional test confirmed suppression by proliferating siplizumab-culture Tregs.

Sequenced by immunoSEQ multiplex PCR; TCRdb stores in-frame clones only, minus some. The repertoire holds more than 95,000 clones, with more than 85% as singletons. Material: Tregs sorted from blood. The rearrangement uses TRBV30 and TRBJ1-1, with D hard to call. The clonotype comes from a human donor in good health. The CDR3 region is CAWTTFGQVNTEAFF. For the CDR3, the DNA is TGTGCCTGGACCACTTTCGGGCAGGTGAACACTGAAGCTTTCTTT.